These 17 T cell receptor beta chains were all obtained from the same sample, sequenced in a study of T cell clusters in autoimmune cytopenias. One tube held mixed TRB-A and TRB-B primer pools for touch-down PCR. TCRdb processed the multiplex PCR reads again and assigns one entry to each CDR3 protein, with no DNA. Seen in this sample are 9,500 or so distinct CDR3 sequences; the ten most common clones hold around a tenth. About 37,500 genome equivalents of blood DNA were amplified for TRB. The source material was peripheral blood. These receptors were taken from a human donor with an autoimmune cytopenia or autoimmune hepatitis (not recorded which).

This clonotype is deemed medium-sized by its frequency. The chain employs TRBV6-5 and TRBJ2-2; TCRdb lists TRBD2, though no DNA is available to test this call. This CDR3 has 16 amino acids. Germline CDR1 MNHEY, CDR2 SVGAGI. The CDR3: CASSRAGGLVTGELFF.

Frequency places this clonotype as medium-sized. The V gene is TRBV19, the J gene TRBJ2-7; lacking DNA, the TRBD1 call made by TCRdb goes unchecked. In germline, CDR1 is LNHDA, CDR2 SQIVND (reference sequence). The CDR3 runs to 14 residues. This CDR3 is CASSIGDRGYEQYF.

In terms of frequency, this clonotype is medium-sized. This chain uses TRBV11-1 with TRBJ1-1. The CDR3 is 14 residues long. The germline CDR1 and CDR2 sequences are SGHAT and FQDESV (reference sequence). CDR3 residues: CASSLMGMNTEAFF.

This clonotype is classed as medium-sized by frequency. The chain combines TRBV6-5 with TRBJ2-6; TCRdb calls TRBD1, which cannot be checked without DNA. CDR3 length: 16 residues. CDR1 and CDR2 from the germline V gene are MNHEY and SVGAGI. CDR3: CASSYRPGSGANVLTF.

CDR3 region: CAISGPGQTGPDTQYF. The rearrangement uses TRBV10-3 and TRBJ2-3; checking the TCRdb D call of TRBD1 is not possible without DNA. The CDR3 sequence is 16 residues long. CDR1 is ENHRY and CDR2 is SYGVKD in the germline V gene.

The chain couples TRBV20-1 to TRBJ1-2. In germline, CDR1 is DFQATT, CDR2 SNEGSKA (reference sequence). The CDR3 consists of 13 residues. CDR3 sequence: CSARVPDQVGYTF.

The J gene is TRBJ1-2, the V gene TRBV20-1; lacking DNA, the TRBD1 call made by TCRdb goes unchecked. The CDR3 length is 13 residues. Per germline, CDR1 DFQATT and CDR2 SNEGSKA (reference sequence). The CDR3 sequence: CSARRDRGHGYTF.

This clonotype ranks as medium-sized in terms of frequency. The CDR3 reads CASSDPSGRSSYNEQFF. The chain employs TRBV7-9 and TRBJ2-1; TCRdb's D gene call, TRBD2, goes unchecked for lack of DNA. CDR3 size: 17 residues. The V gene's germline CDR1 is SEHNR and CDR2 FQNEAQ (reference sequence).

This chain uses TRBV5-6 with TRBJ2-5; TCRdb selects TRBD1, and the lack of DNA leaves this call unchecked. The CDR3 is made up of 14 amino acids. Per germline, CDR1 SGHDT and CDR2 YYEEEE. CDR3 in amino acids: CASSLSAGSETQYF.

This clonotype ranks as medium-sized in terms of frequency. The chain joins TRBV5-5 to TRBJ2-3; TCRdb's D gene call, TRBD2, goes unchecked for lack of DNA. The germline V gene has CDR1 SGHKS and CDR2 YYEKEE (reference sequence). The CDR3 sequence is 14 residues long. CDR3 sequence: CASSLLAGEDTQYF.

This chain links TRBV27 with TRBJ1-2. CDR3 length: 13 residues. The V gene's germline CDR1 is MNHEY and CDR2 SMNVEV (reference sequence). CDR3 region: CASRGGINYGYTF.

In terms of frequency, this clonotype is medium-sized. V is TRBV27 and J is TRBJ1-5; TCRdb proposes TRBD1, but this gene call is untestable without DNA. The CDR3 loop spans 16 amino acids. Germline assignment: CDR1 MNHEY and CDR2 SMNVEV (reference sequence). The CDR3 loop is CASSLLARGQDQPQHF.

This rearrangement joins TRBV28 to TRBJ2-7. The CDR3 extends over 12 amino acids. Germline values: CDR1 MDHEN, CDR2 SYDVKM. This CDR3 reads CASRTTHYEQYF.

The chain carries TRBV20-1 and TRBJ2-2. The CDR3 spans 14 residues. Germline CDR1 DFQATT, CDR2 SNEGSKA (reference sequence). Here the CDR3 reads CSAIMAENTGELFF.

In terms of frequency, this clonotype is medium-sized (0.01 to 0.1%). The chain has TRBV19 and TRBJ2-1; without DNA, the TCRdb call of TRBD2 cannot be checked. CDR3 length: 12 amino acids. Germline-derived CDR1 and CDR2 are LNHDA and SQIVND (reference sequence). The CDR3 loop is CASSIGRGPSFF.

By frequency, this clonotype registers medium-sized. This chain uses TRBV6-8 with TRBJ2-1; TCRdb reports TRBD1, a call that lacks DNA to check it against. Germline loops: CDR1 MNHGY, CDR2 SAAAGT. The CDR3 extends over 14 amino acids. CDR3 sequence reads: CASSYPDRNNEQFF.

This clonotype registers medium-sized by frequency. The gene calls are TRBV6-2 or TRBV6-3 and TRBJ2-1; TCRdb lists TRBD2, though no DNA is available to test this call. Germline CDR1 is MNHEY and CDR2 is SVGEGT. CDR3 length: 14 residues. The CDR3 sequence: CASRVSGGDNEQFF.